The rows below give T cell receptor beta chains drawn from one sample of a study of T cells after yellow fever vaccination. TCRdb re-called the 5' RACE reads through MiXCR, storing one row per CDR3 protein. The table lists 500,000 to 650,000 distinct CDR3 sequences, around an eighth of them singletons. The input for sequencing was PBMCs, taken on the day of the yellow fever booster vaccination. These receptors were collected from a man aged 30 to 45 who received the YFV17D yellow fever vaccine. CDR3s include the opening cysteine and the closing phenylalanine or tryptophan. The D gene is left open where the match is weak. Size tells how often a clone was seen (once, few, many) or the class of an expanded clone, and some rows leave it out.

d_gene	abundance	v_gene	j_gene	CDR3nt	CDR3aa
NA	NA	TRBV24-1	TRBJ2-2	TGTGCCACCAGTGAGGGACATTCTACCGGGGAGCTGTTTTTT	CATSEGHSTGELFF
TRBD2	NA	TRBV30	TRBJ2-7	TGTGCCTGGAGCGCTCCCACTCTAGCGGGGCACTACGAGCAGTACTTC	CAWSAPTLAGHYEQYF
NA	few	TRBV5-1	TRBJ2-7	TGCGCCAGCAGCGTATTGAGGGGAGGCGAGCAGTACTTC	CASSVLRGGEQYF
TRBD1	NA	TRBV12-3/TRBV12-4	TRBJ2-5	TGTGCCAGCAGTTCGGGACAGGGGCTTGCAAAGACCCAGTACTTC	CASSSGQGLAKTQYF
NA	few	TRBV7-9	TRBJ2-4	TGTGCCAGCAGCTTGGGTCCGGGGAACATTCAGTACTTC	CASSLGPGNIQYF
NA	NA	TRBV21-1	TRBJ1-2	TGTGCCAGCAGCACCCCTCGGACCCGACGCTATGGCTACACCTTC	CASSTPRTRRYGYTF
TRBD1	NA	TRBV6-1	TRBJ1-6	TGTGCCAGCAGCCTAAGGACAGGGAATCCCTATAATTCACCCCTCCACTTT	CASSLRTGNPYNSPLHF
TRBD1	NA	TRBV7-8	TRBJ2-7	TGTGCCAGCAGCCACGACAGGGGGCCATACGAGCAGTACTTC	CASSHDRGPYEQYF
NA	NA	TRBV12-3/TRBV12-4	TRBJ2-2	TGTGCCAGCAGTCCGATGACAGGGAACACCGGGGGGCTGTTTTTT	CASSPMTGNTGGLFF
TRBD1	NA	TRBV15	TRBJ1-5	TGTGCCACCAGCCCCGACAGGGGCAATCAGCCCCAGCATTTT	CATSPDRGNQPQHF
TRBD2	few	TRBV11-2	TRBJ2-2	TGTGCCAGCAGCCTAATAGCGGGAGGTGCGACCGGGGAGCTGTTTTTT	CASSLIAGGATGELFF
NA	many	TRBV6-1	TRBJ2-3	TGTGCCAGCAGTGAAGTGGTTACAGATACGCAGTATTTT	CASSEVVTDTQYF
NA	few	TRBV27	TRBJ1-6	TGTGCCAGCAGTTTACAGAGCTCACCCCTCCACTTT	CASSLQSSPLHF
NA	NA	TRBV28	TRBJ2-2	TGTGCCAGCAGTTCCAGGGTGGTCACCGGGGAGCTGTTTTTT	CASSSRVVTGELFF
NA	NA	TRBV10-3	TRBJ1-1	TGTGCCATCAGTGATCGGGAGGATAACACTGAAGCTTTCTTT	CAISDREDNTEAFF
TRBD2	NA	TRBV4-3	TRBJ2-1	TGCGCCAGCAGCCAGGAAAAGACTAGCCCGAACAATGAGCAGTTCTTC	CASSQEKTSPNNEQFF
NA	many	TRBV20-1	TRBJ2-2	TGCAGTGCTAGTTCCAGGGAGGCCGGGGAGCTGTTTTTT	CSASSREAGELFF
NA	few	TRBV12-3/TRBV12-4	TRBJ1-4	TGTGCCAGCAGTAGAGGACGTGAAAAACTGTTTTTT	CASSRGREKLFF
TRBD1	NA	TRBV24-1	TRBJ2-7	TGTGCCACCAGTAGGGGTTTGGACAGGGCCTTTTCTTGCGAGCAGTACTTC	CATSRGLDRAFSCEQYF
TRBD1	NA	TRBV27	TRBJ2-7	TGTGCCAGCAGGACAGGGCCCGAGCAGTACTTC	CASRTGPEQYF
TRBD2	NA	TRBV5-1	TRBJ2-7	TGCGCCAGCAGCTTGTTAGCGGGAGGAGTGGCCGAGCAGTACTTC	CASSLLAGGVAEQYF
NA	few	TRBV19	TRBJ2-3	TGTGCCAGTAGTATCCGGAAGAATACGCAGTATTTT	CASSIRKNTQYF
TRBD2	few	TRBV15	TRBJ2-1	TGTGCCACCAGCAGAGGGTCCGAACTAGCGAAGTACTCCTACAATGAGCAGTTCTTC	CATSRGSELAKYSYNEQFF
TRBD2	few	TRBV27	TRBJ2-1	TGTGCCAGCCCCCGGAGGGCGGGAGTCAATGAGCAGTTCTTC	CASPRRAGVNEQFF
TRBD2	few	TRBV7-9	TRBJ2-1	TGTGCCAGCAGCTTAAGGGAGCGGGACCAAAGACAGGAGCAGTTCTTC	CASSLRERDQRQEQFF
NA	few	TRBV27	TRBJ2-7	TGTGCCAGCAGTTTAGCGGGACTTGTCTCCGACTACGAGCAGTACTTC	CASSLAGLVSDYEQYF
NA	few	TRBV20-1	TRBJ2-5	TGCAGTGCTAGTACGGGAGAGTTGGGGGAGACCCAGTACTTC	CSASTGELGETQYF
NA	many	TRBV5-5	TRBJ2-1	TGTGCCAGCCGGCGGGACAACAATGAGCAGTTCTTC	CASRRDNNEQFF
NA	NA	TRBV25-1	TRBJ2-1	TGTGCCAGCAGCTCAGGTGTGTGGGAGCAGTTCTTC	CASSSGVWEQFF
TRBD1	few	TRBV30	TRBJ1-6	TGTGCCTCGAAAGCTGGACAGGGATCTTCACCCCTCCACTTT	CASKAGQGSSPLHF
TRBD2	NA	TRBV7-2	TRBJ2-3	TGTGCCAGCAGCGTAAGCGGGACGAATACGCAGTATTTT	CASSVSGTNTQYF
TRBD2	few	TRBV6-5	TRBJ2-7	TGTGCCAGCAGTTACTCGATCTCGCGGGGGGCCTACGAGCAGTACTTC	CASSYSISRGAYEQYF
NA	many	TRBV14	TRBJ2-2	TGTGCCAGCAGCCAAGATCTTGTAGCCGGGGAGCTGTTTTTT	CASSQDLVAGELFF
NA	NA	TRBV5-1	TRBJ1-2	TGCGCCAGCAGCTTGGATTCAGAGAGGCTCGTTCTCTTGAGCTACACCTTC	CASSLDSERLVLLSYTF
NA	NA	TRBV27	TRBJ2-4	TGTGCCAGCAGTCCCTCGGGGTCTCCCGATCTGCATTTC	CASSPSGSPDLHF
NA	NA	TRBV6-2/TRBV6-3	TRBJ2-3	TGTGCCAGCAGTGGACCCCTACAGGGTCGGCAGTATTTT	CASSGPLQGRQYF
NA	many	TRBV6-4	TRBJ2-3	TGTGCCAGCAGTGCTCGTCCGGGAGCTCTGGATACGCAGTATTTT	CASSARPGALDTQYF
NA	NA	TRBV12-3/TRBV12-4	TRBJ2-2	TGTGCCAGCAGCCCACAGGCCGAGGGCCCCGGGGAGCTGTTTTTT	CASSPQAEGPGELFF
TRBD2	NA	TRBV9	TRBJ2-1	TGTGCCAGCAGGATGACTAGCGGGAGTCCCTCCTACAATGAGCAGTTCTTC	CASRMTSGSPSYNEQFF
NA	few	TRBV7-7	TRBJ2-1	TGTGCCAGCAGCCTGTCTTTCTCAAGCGGATACAATGAGCAGTTCTTC	CASSLSFSSGYNEQFF
TRBD2	NA	TRBV7-2	TRBJ2-1	TGTGCCAGCAGCCTACCACGGGGGGGCTACAATGAGCAGTTCTTC	CASSLPRGGYNEQFF
TRBD1	few	TRBV19	TRBJ2-1	TGTGCCAGCCGGGTCGGACAGGGCCCTTACAATGAGCAGTTCTTC	CASRVGQGPYNEQFF
TRBD2	few	TRBV6-2/TRBV6-3	TRBJ2-7	TGTGCCAGCAGTTACGTAGCGGGACGGTCCTACGAGCAGTACTTC	CASSYVAGRSYEQYF
NA	few	TRBV7-2	TRBJ2-7	TGTGCCAGCAGCTTGTCGGGGGCGCAAACCTACGAGCAGTACTTC	CASSLSGAQTYEQYF
NA	NA	TRBV6-2/TRBV6-3	TRBJ1-5	TGTGCCAGCAGTTTCCGGGGGCATCAGCCCCAGCATTTT	CASSFRGHQPQHF
NA	few	TRBV19	TRBJ2-3	TGTGCCAGTAGTATCAGCGCTTCTAGCACAGATACGCAGTATTTT	CASSISASSTDTQYF